This T cell receptor (beta chain) was recorded in a study of T cells in Graves' hyperthyroidism and ophthalmopathy. Using RNA transcripts as the source, TCR beta CDR3 regions were amplified. The HTBI set primed first-round TCR CDR3 RT-PCR. MiXCR, run by TCRdb on the multiplex PCR reads, gives a single entry per CDR3 protein. The table includes 200,000 to 250,000 distinct CDR3 sequences, under 20% detected once. This receptor was identified in a man aged 45-60 years with Graves' hyperthyroidism. The sequenced sample consisted of blood.

CDR3 sequence reads: CASSLGGTNNEQFF. The CDR3 region has the DNA TGTGCCAGCAGCCTCGGCGGGACAAACAATGAGCAGTTCTTC. The V gene is TRBV9, the J gene TRBJ2-1; the D call may be TRBD1 or TRBD2 (6 bases each). Trimming shortened V by 4 bases and J by 5 bases, and 13 bases separated the two germline ends. This CDR3 comprises 14 residues. Germline V gene data show CDR1 as SGDLS and CDR2 as YYNGEE.